The text below deals with one T cell receptor beta chain. Its specificity is not known. Researchers ran the PCR with 60 Vbeta and 13 Jbeta primers. Generated by immunoSEQ multiplex PCR, the TCRdb table keeps only in-frame clones and is missing some. The repertoire holds over 120,000 clones, with approximately 84% as singletons. The data were taken from a study of cytomegalovirus exposure and HLA in healthy donors. Between the trimmed V and J ends, which lost 4 bases and 1 base, there was a span of 11 bases. From germline, CDR1 is SGHTA and CDR2 FQGNSA. The CDR3 runs 15 residues. Study outcomes and limitations: High sensitivity and specificity were reportedly achieved when the classifier diagnosed cytomegalovirus status.

Sequenced input: PBMCs. The J gene is TRBJ1-5, the V gene TRBV7-2, with a weak D call TRBD1 (6 bases). The receptor comes from a young man in good health and CMV-seropositive. This CDR3 reads CASSSSGTSNQPQHF. CDR3 nucleotides: TGTGCCAGCAGCTCTTCCGGGACAAGCAATCAGCCCCAGCATTTT.